The 17 T cell receptor beta chains reported below all come from one sample, sequenced in a study of blood T cell repertoires in COVID-19. Method: immunoSEQ multiplex PCR; TCRdb's copy keeps in-frame clones and lacks some. The sample lists hundreds of thousands of clones; about nine tenths were seen once. The sample taken for sequencing was peripheral blood. All receptors come from a man in his forties or fifties with acute or convalescent COVID-19.

This chain links TRBV6-1 with TRBJ1-2; no reliable D call. This CDR3 spans 11 amino acids. Trimming stripped 0 bases from V and 8 bases from J, with 4 bases between. CDR1 is MNHNS and CDR2 is SASEGT in the germline V gene. CDR3 residues: CASSEARGYTF. CDR3 nucleotides: TGTGCCAGCAGTGAAGCGCGCGGCTACACCTTC.

The rearrangement links TRBV6-5 to TRBJ1-6, with no clear D. Per germline, CDR1 MNHEY and CDR2 SVGAGI. The CDR3 runs 13 residues. Trimming cost V 5 bases and J 7 bases, with 9 bases left between them. This chain's CDR3 is CASSQYINSPLHF. In nucleotides, the CDR3 is TGTGCCAGCAGTCAATACATAAATTCACCCCTCCACTTT.

Only one count was recorded for this clone. The J gene is TRBJ1-2, the V gene TRBV5-4; D uncertain. The CDR3 loop spans 14 amino acids. Trimming cost V 6 bases and J 7 bases, with 19 bases left between them. Germline V CDR1 and CDR2: SGHNT, YYREEE (reference sequence). CDR3 residues: CASTTRYSLPGYTF. CDR3 nucleotide sequence: TGTGCCAGCACGACACGGTACTCCCTCCCTGGCTACACCTTC.

This clone occurred once. The chain has TRBV10-1 and TRBJ2-1; 7 bases fit TRBD2. The CDR3 covers 16 residues. Trimming at V came to 0 bases and at J to 6 bases, leaving 8 bases not matched to a gene. Germline V gene lookup returns CDR1 WNHNN and CDR2 SYGVQD (reference sequence). This chain's CDR3 is CASSESGLAESNEQFF. The CDR3 nucleotides are TGCGCCAGCAGTGAGTCGGGGCTAGCGGAGAGCAATGAGCAGTTCTTC.

The rearrangement uses TRBV27 and TRBJ2-2; no firm D call. Looked up from germline, CDR1 is MNHEY and CDR2 is SMNVEV (reference sequence). V was shortened by 3 bases and J by 5 bases, with 13 bases between the two germline ends. This CDR3 is 15 amino acids long. CDR3 in DNA: TGTGCCAGCAGTTTCTCTAGGAGTCGGACCGGGGAGCTGTTTTTT. As protein: CASSFSRSRTGELFF.

Turning to this clone: The sample has other DNA sequences that encode this CDR3 too. The chain has TRBV5-1 and TRBJ1-2; 8 nucleotides agree with TRBD1. Trimming removed 4 bases from V and 2 bases from J; junction bases left unmatched: 4. The germline CDR1 and CDR2 sequences are SGHRS and YFSETQ. The CDR3 runs to 14 residues. CDR3 residues: CASSPGQGNYGYTF. In nucleotides, the CDR3 is TGCGCCAGCAGCCCTGGACAGGGAAACTATGGCTACACCTTC.

The gene calls are TRBV5-1 and TRBJ2-7; D is unclear. CDR3 length: 15 residues. Germline-derived CDR1 and CDR2 are SGHRS and YFSETQ. V gave up 1 base and J gave up 2 bases, with 13 bases separating them. CDR3 in DNA: TGCGCCAGCAGCTTGTTGGCAGGCCTTACCTACGAGCAGTACTTC. This encodes CASSLLAGLTYEQYF.

Only a few counts were recorded for this clone. This sequence joins TRBV29-1 and TRBJ1-4, with TRBD1 matching over 7 bases. From germline, CDR1 is SQVTM and CDR2 ANQGSEA. The V segment lost 7 bases and the J segment 5 bases; nucleotides outside the gene matches: 7. This CDR3 comprises 13 residues. The CDR3 DNA is TGCAGCGGATCACAGGGGTCAAATGAAAAACTGTTTTTT. Translation: CSGSQGSNEKLFF.

The CDR3 sequence is CASSRNRGYSGNTIYF. Here the CDR3 DNA reads TGTGCCAGCAGCCGTAACAGGGGCTACTCTGGAAACACCATATATTTT. The chain carries TRBV3-1 (or the pseudogene TRBV3-2) and TRBJ1-3; the match to TRBD1 covers 7 bases. Trimming removed 4 bases from V and 0 bases from J; junction bases left unmatched: 6. The CDR3 contains 16 residues. Germline V CDR1 and CDR2: LGHDT, YNNKEL (reference sequence).

The chain combines TRBV18 with TRBJ1-1; TRBD1 might be the D (6 bases). Germline CDR1 and CDR2: KGHSH and LQKENI. V lost 3 bases and J lost 1, with 12 bases in between. The CDR3 totals 15 residues. The CDR3 nucleotides are TGTGCCAGCTCACCTGGCCGGACAGAGAACACTGAAGCTTTCTTT. Translating gives CASSPGRTENTEAFF.

In DNA, the CDR3 is TGCGCCAGCAGAATAGCGGGGGATACCGGGGAGCTGTTTTTT. This sequence encodes CASRIAGDTGELFF. The V gene is TRBV10-2, the J gene TRBJ2-2; TRBD2 matches 9 bases. CDR1 is WSHSY and CDR2 is SAAADI in the germline V gene. V was clipped by 6 bases and J by 5 bases; unmatched bases: 4. This CDR3 has 14 residues.

The sample holds a few counts of this clone. The chain has TRBV6-5 and TRBJ1-3; 8 positions agree with TRBD1. The germline V gene has CDR1 MNHEY and CDR2 SVGAGI. The V segment lost 0 bases and the J segment 6 bases; nucleotides outside the gene matches: 4. This CDR3 region has 15 residues. The CDR3 DNA follows: TGTGCCAGCAGTTACTCGGGACAGGTCGAAAACACCATATATTTT. Its translation: CASSYSGQVENTIYF.

The J gene is TRBJ2-1, the V gene TRBV7-8; weak D call: TRBD1 (5 bases). The germline CDR1 and CDR2 sequences are SGHVS and FQNEAQ. Trimming removed 0 bases from V and 10 bases from J, with 19 bases in between. CDR3 length: 16 amino acids. Here the CDR3 reads CASSLAVQAAIREQFF. CDR3 DNA: TGTGCCAGCAGCTTAGCGGTACAGGCGGCGATAAGGGAGCAGTTCTTC.

This clone was recorded a few times. V and J are TRBV4-1 and TRBJ2-3, with 7 bases aligning to TRBD1. V was clipped by 3 bases and J by 4 bases; unmatched bases: 7. Germline lookup yields CDR1 MGHRA and CDR2 YSYEKL. The CDR3 sequence is 15 residues long. CDR3 nucleotides: TGCGCCAGCAGCCATCAACAGGGGCTGGCAGATACGCAGTATTTT. Translation gives CASSHQQGLADTQYF.

The chain joins TRBV5-1 to TRBJ1-3; D may be TRBD1 (5 bases). Germline loops: CDR1 SGHRS, CDR2 YFSETQ. Between the trimmed V and J ends, which lost 0 bases and 3 bases, there was a span of 13 bases. The CDR3 covers 16 residues. CDR3 in amino acids: CASSLEQGWFGNTIYF. The DNA of the CDR3 is TGCGCCAGCAGCTTGGAGCAGGGCTGGTTTGGAAACACCATATATTTT.

This clone was observed once. The genes are TRBV7-2 and TRBJ1-1; possibly TRBD1 for D (5 bases). Germline assignment: CDR1 SGHTA and CDR2 FQGNSA. Between the trimmed V and J ends, which lost 1 base and 4 bases, there was a span of 10 bases. The CDR3 consists of 14 residues. As DNA, the CDR3 is TGTGCCAGCAGCTTAGAGGCCAGGGTCACTGAAGCTTTCTTT. Its protein is CASSLEARVTEAFF.

The V and J genes are TRBV4-1 and TRBJ1-5; TRBD1 matches 10 bases. Trimming at V came to 1 base and at J to 5 bases, leaving 5 bases not matched to a gene. The V gene's germline CDR1 is MGHRA and CDR2 YSYEKL. This CDR3 is 16 amino acids long. CDR3 coding DNA: TGCGCCAGCAGCCAAGGGCTGACAGGGGGCCATCAGCCCCAGCATTTT. It translates to CASSQGLTGGHQPQHF.